The 9 T cell receptor beta chains in this list originate from one sample, sequenced in a study of blood T cells in healthy people across ages (dated by TCRdb to the mid-2010s). Preparation of the library involved 5' RACE. Sequencing was carried out with an Illumina HiSeq 2500. A second PCR of roughly 6 to 11 cycles was run with a J-beta primer mix and a sample-barcoded 5' primer. TCRdb passed the public sequencing reads through fastp at Q25 and MiXCR, retaining productive beta sequences. Rows merge per CDR3 protein into single entries with the most common DNA and genes. This sample lists 920,000 or so distinct CDR3 sequences; over 35% were detected once. Approximately 17% of the sample is in the top ten clones. Sequenced sample: blood. Receptors were obtained from a woman between 55 and 75 years old in good health.

In this sample, this clonotype turned up once. The chain couples TRBV12-3 or TRBV12-4 to TRBJ1-2; TRBD1 matches at 7 bases. J lost 5 bases, V lost 6 bases, and 6 bases had no gene match. The CDR3 is 13 residues long. The CDR3 spells CASRGTAPYGYTF. DNA of the CDR3: TGTGCCAGCAGGGGGACAGCCCCATATGGCTACACCTTC.

This clonotype appeared a few times. This clone may be a read error of a much larger clone one base away. The V and J genes are TRBV5-1 and TRBJ2-1; D is ambiguous. The J call could be wrong; TRBJ2-7 is a better fit for the DNA end. This CDR3 is built from 15 residues. Per the germline V gene, CDR1 is SGHRS and CDR2 is YFSETQ. The CDR3 sequence: CASSLGLDSYNEQYF. In nucleotides, the CDR3 is TGCGCCAGCAGCTTGGGTCTAGACTCCTACAATGAGCAGTACTTC.

The chain recombines TRBV2 with TRBJ2-3, with D unclear. Between the trimmed V and J ends, which lost 0 bases and 4 bases, there was a span of 8 bases. CDR3 size: 14 residues. Germline lookup yields CDR1 SNHLY and CDR2 FYNNEI. Here the CDR3 DNA reads TGTGCCAGCAGTGAAGCGCGGTGGCCAGATACGCAGTATTTT. Its protein product is CASSEARWPDTQYF. The variable domain in full, with the rest retrieved from reference TRBV2 and TRBJ2-3, is EPEVTQTPSHQVTQMGQEVILRCVPISNHLYFYWYRQILGQKVEFLVSFYNNEISEKSEIFDDQFSVERPDGSNFTLKIRSTKLEDSAMYFCASSEARWPDTQYFGPGTRLTVL.

This chain joins TRBV12-3 or TRBV12-4 and TRBJ2-1; TRBD1 or TRBD2 may be the D gene (5 bases each). This CDR3 is 14 amino acids long. V was trimmed by 5 bases and J by 7 bases, leaving 15 bases between them. In DNA, the CDR3 is TGTGCCAGCAGTAACCGGGGCTTGGGGAATGAGCAGTTCTTC. Translation gives CASSNRGLGNEQFF.

This clonotype showed up many times. The chain uses TRBV12-3 or TRBV12-4 and TRBJ1-1, with D perhaps matching TRBD1 (6 bases). The germline V and J ends were trimmed by 0 bases and 4 bases, with 12 bases remaining between them. This CDR3 contains 15 residues. CDR3 sequence reads: CASSLAGGVGTEAFF. DNA for the CDR3: TGTGCCAGCAGTTTAGCGGGGGGCGTGGGCACTGAAGCTTTCTTT.

The V call is TRBV27, the J call TRBJ2-7; 13 bases map to TRBD2. CDR1 is MNHEY, CDR2 SMNVEV, per germline (reference sequence). With 6 bases clipped from V and 7 bases from J, the junction kept 15 bases outside the gene matches. This CDR3 comprises 17 residues. The CDR3: CASRRPGLAGAGNEQYF. DNA for the CDR3: TGTGCCAGCAGAAGACCAGGACTAGCGGGAGCTGGGAATGAGCAGTACTTC.

The V call is TRBV7-6, the J call TRBJ2-3; TRBD2 aligns across 8 bases. The CDR3 length is 18 residues. Germline V gives CDR1 SGHVS, CDR2 FNYEAQ. V lost 3 bases, J lost 1 base, and 12 bases stayed unmatched. DNA of the CDR3: TGTGCCAGCAGCTTTGAAGCCAGCGGGAGCGTAGGCACAGATACGCAGTATTTT. This codes for CASSFEASGSVGTDTQYF.

A few counts support this clonotype. J is TRBJ2-1 and V is TRBV5-1, with 7 bases fitting TRBD2. This CDR3 has 14 residues. The J segment lost 6 bases and the V segment lost 4 bases, leaving 7 bases of the junction unmatched. Germline V lookup: CDR1 SGHRS, CDR2 YFSETQ. CDR3 DNA sequence: TGCGCCAGCAGCGGGGGGGTTGGCGGCAATGAGCAGTTCTTC. Translation gives CASSGGVGGNEQFF.

The chain recombines TRBV29-1 with TRBJ2-1; 13 nucleotides align to TRBD2. Looked up from germline, CDR1 is SQVTM and CDR2 is ANQGSEA. The CDR3 extends over 18 amino acids. After removal of 2 bases from V and 2 bases from J, the junction contained 9 bases not matched to a gene. The CDR3, as DNA: TGCAGCGTTGAACGAGGACTAGCGGGAGAGGGGGCCTACAATGAGCAGTTCTTC. Protein: CSVERGLAGEGAYNEQFF.